The clone carrying this T cell receptor beta chain appeared many times. The antigen remains unidentified. The data were obtained in a study of neurological immune-mediated disorders. CDR3 length equals 18 residues. CDR1 is SGHRS, CDR2 YFSETQ, per germline. Trimming took 1 base from V and 4 from J, leaving 22 bases between them. With 10-nucleotide random UMIs, 5'RACE was used to make the cDNA. TCRdb processed the 5' RACE reads anew with MiXCR; each CDR3 protein has one entry. The sample lists some 100,000 distinct CDR3 sequences; under 15% were seen once. Findings and caveats of the study: Expanded clones shared no CDR3 amino acid sequences across subjects, suggesting private repertoires in all groups.

Time point indicated: longitudinal time-point 2. This clonotype was obtained from a female donor with HTLV-1-associated myelopathy (HAM/TSP). The chain carries TRBV5-1 and TRBJ2-3; no firm D call. Sample: PBMCs. The DNA for the CDR3 is TGCGCCAGCAGCTTGTTGTTAGGAGCATCGTATGGGGCAGATACGCAGTATTTT. This codes for CASSLLLGASYGADTQYF.